The clone carrying this TCR beta chain was detected once. The antigen is not known. These data originate in a study of neoadjuvant nivolumab and ipilimumab in lung cancer. TCRdb's table, derived via immunoSEQ multiplex PCR, lists solely in-frame clones and lacks some. The data contain 17,000 or so clones, roughly 76% of them singletons. General study results and limits: Pretherapy blood TCR richness correlated positively with resected tumor richness. Only two of four nivolumab-treated tumors gained richness and clonality by surgery.

This CDR3 region has 16 residues. The V gene's germline CDR1 is SGHVS and CDR2 FQNEAQ. V was cut by 3 bases and J by 6 bases, with 15 bases left in between. Here the sequenced sample was tumor tissue, taken after neoadjuvant nivolumab, alone or with ipilimumab, at or shortly before surgery. The receptor was isolated from an adult with non-small cell lung cancer. V usage is TRBV7-8 and J usage is TRBJ1-6; D is possibly TRBD1 (5 bases). The CDR3 spells CASSFSQGRSNSPLHF. The CDR3 DNA reads TGTGCCAGCAGCTTCTCCCAGGGTCGGAGTAATTCACCCCTCCACTTT.